This T cell receptor beta chain comes out of a study of blood T cell repertoires in COVID-19. CDR1 SGHAT and CDR2 FQNNGV come from the germline V gene. Deletions cut 6 bases from V and 9 bases from J, with 15 bases between. This CDR3 comprises 14 residues. Per the authors' pipeline: Nucleated cell number was recorded as an estimate derived from reference gene primer amplification. Assay used: immunoSEQ multiplex PCR; TCRdb lists only in-frame clones, some missing. The V and J calls and clone size come from that table; D and trimming were worked out from the DNA. The sample has around 170,000 clones; roughly four fifths are singletons.

This TCR came from an older woman with COVID-19, enrolled during active disease. Sequenced material: peripheral blood. The chain couples TRBV11-2 to TRBJ1-6, with unresolved D. Here the CDR3 reads CASSNAVESSPLHF. The CDR3 DNA reads TGTGCCAGCAGTAATGCAGTCGAAAGTTCACCCCTCCACTTT.